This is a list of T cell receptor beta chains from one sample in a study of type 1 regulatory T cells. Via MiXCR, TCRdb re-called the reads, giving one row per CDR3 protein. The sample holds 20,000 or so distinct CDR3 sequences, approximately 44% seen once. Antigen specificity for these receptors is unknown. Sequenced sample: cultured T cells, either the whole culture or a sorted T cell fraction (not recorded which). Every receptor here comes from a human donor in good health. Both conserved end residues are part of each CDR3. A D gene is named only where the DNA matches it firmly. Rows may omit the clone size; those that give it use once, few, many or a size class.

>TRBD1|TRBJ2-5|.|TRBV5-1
TGCGCCAGCAGCACGAGACAGGGTCGGGGAGAGACCCAGTACTTC
CASSTRQGRGETQYF
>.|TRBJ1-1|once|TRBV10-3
TGTGCCAGCCTCGGGGCCCTGGGGACTGAAGCTTTCTTT
CASLGALGTEAFF
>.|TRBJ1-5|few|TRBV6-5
TGTGCCAGCAGACCCATGGGCAGGGGCTACAATCAGCCCCAGCATTTT
CASRPMGRGYNQPQHF
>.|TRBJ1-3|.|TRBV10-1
TGCGCCAGCAGTTCTAATCTCTCTGGAAACACCATATATTTT
CASSSNLSGNTIYF
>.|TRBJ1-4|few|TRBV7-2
TGTGCCAGCAGCTCCCGGACTGATTCTAATGAAAAACTGTTTTTT
CASSSRTDSNEKLFF
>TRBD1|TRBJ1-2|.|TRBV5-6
TGTGCCAGCAGCTTGAACAGGGGGAACTATGGCTACACCTTC
CASSLNRGNYGYTF
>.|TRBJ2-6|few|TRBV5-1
TGCGCCAGCAGCTTGGTCGCAGGGGCTGGGGCCAACGTCCTGACTTTC
CASSLVAGAGANVLTF
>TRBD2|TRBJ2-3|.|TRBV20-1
TGCAGTGCTGACCCTCTAGCGGGTAGTAGCACAGATACGCAGTATTTT
CSADPLAGSSTDTQYF
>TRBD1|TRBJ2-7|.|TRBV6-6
TGTGCCAGCAGTCCCCGCTCCGACAGGGCTTTCTACGAGCAGTACTTC
CASSPRSDRAFYEQYF
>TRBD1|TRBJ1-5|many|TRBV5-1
TGCGCCAGCAGCCTCGGGACAGGGAACAATCAGCCCCAGCATTTT
CASSLGTGNNQPQHF
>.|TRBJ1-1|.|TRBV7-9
TGTGCCAGCAGTAATATGGAGACTGAAGCTTTCTTT
CASSNMETEAFF
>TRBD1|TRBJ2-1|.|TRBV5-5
TGTGCCAGCAGCTTCACAGGGGGCGCTTACAATGAGCAGTTCTTC
CASSFTGGAYNEQFF
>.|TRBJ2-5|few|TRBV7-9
TGTGCCAGCGGGAGAACATCTCAAGAGACCCAGTACTTC
CASGRTSQETQYF
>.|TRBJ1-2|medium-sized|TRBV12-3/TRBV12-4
TGTGCCAGCAGTCTCTGGAGGGAAGGGGGCTACACCTTC
CASSLWREGGYTF
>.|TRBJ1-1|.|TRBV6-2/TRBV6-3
TGTGCCAGCATACCAGGGCTGCGAGGGAGAGAGACTGAAGCTTTCTTT
CASIPGLRGRETEAFF
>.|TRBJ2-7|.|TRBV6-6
TGTGCCAGCAGGGAGTTACAGTGGAGGGAGCAGTACTTC
CASRELQWREQYF
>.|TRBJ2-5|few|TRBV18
TGTGCCAGCTCACCACTAACCGGGATATCAGGGGAGACCCAGTACTTC
CASSPLTGISGETQYF
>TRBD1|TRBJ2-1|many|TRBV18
TGTGCCAGCTCACCACTCCGGGACAGGGGCGACAATGAGCAGTTCTTC
CASSPLRDRGDNEQFF
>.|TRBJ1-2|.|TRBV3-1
TGTGCCAGCAGCCTCGCGGGAGGCTCAAACTATGGCTACACCTTC
CASSLAGGSNYGYTF
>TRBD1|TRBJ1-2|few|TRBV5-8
TGTGCCAGCAGCCTGGCCGGGATAAGGACAGGGGGCTACACCTTC
CASSLAGIRTGGYTF
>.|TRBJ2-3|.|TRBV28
TGTGCCAGCAGTATACAGGGACACACAGATACGCAGTATTTT
CASSIQGHTDTQYF
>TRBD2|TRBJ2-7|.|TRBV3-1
TGTGCCAGCAGCCAAGAAGGGCTAGCGGGGGTCTACGCCAAGCAGTACTTC
CASSQEGLAGVYAKQYF
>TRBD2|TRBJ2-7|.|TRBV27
TGTGCCAGCAGTGCCCGGACTAGCGGGGGTCCCCACGAGCAGTACTTC
CASSARTSGGPHEQYF
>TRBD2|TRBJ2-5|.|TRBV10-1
TGCGCCAGCAGTGAGTCCTCGGGGGGTTTGGAGACCCAGTACTTC
CASSESSGGLETQYF
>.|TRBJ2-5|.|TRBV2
TGTGCCAGCAGTGAATTTGGGGCCCCCCAAGAGACCCAGTACTTC
CASSEFGAPQETQYF
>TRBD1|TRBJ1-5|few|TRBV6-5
TGTGCCAGCAGCCGAGGGGGCGTCGGCAATCAGCCCCAGCATTTT
CASSRGGVGNQPQHF
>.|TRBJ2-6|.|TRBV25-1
TGTGCCAGCAGTTCTGGGGCCAACGTCCTGACTTTC
CASSSGANVLTF
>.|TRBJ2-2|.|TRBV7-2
TGTGCCAGCAGCCCACAACGGGTGGCCGGGGAGCTGTTTTTT
CASSPQRVAGELFF
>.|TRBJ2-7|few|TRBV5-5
TGTGCCAGCAGCTTGGCTCATTGGAACGAGCAGTACTTC
CASSLAHWNEQYF
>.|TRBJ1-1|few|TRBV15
TGTGCCACCAGCGGAGCCGGGAGAGGGCTTTCTGAAGCTTTCTTT
CATSGAGRGLSEAFF
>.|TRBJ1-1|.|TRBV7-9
TGTGCCAGCAGCTTATTAGGGGGGATGAACACTGAAGCTTTCTTT
CASSLLGGMNTEAFF
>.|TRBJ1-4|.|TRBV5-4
TGTGCCAGCAGCCCTGACCCGGGCCTTGAAAAACTGTTTTTT
CASSPDPGLEKLFF
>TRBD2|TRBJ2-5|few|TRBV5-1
TGCGCCAGCAGCTTGGGTGGTCTAGCGGGGACCCAAGAGACCCAGTACTTC
CASSLGGLAGTQETQYF
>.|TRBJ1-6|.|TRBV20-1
TGCAGTGCCACAGGGAGCTCCTATAATTCACCCCTCCACTTT
CSATGSSYNSPLHF
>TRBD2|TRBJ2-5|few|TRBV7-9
TGTGCCAGCAGCTTAGCGCTAGCGGGGGAGGAGACCCAGTACTTC
CASSLALAGEETQYF
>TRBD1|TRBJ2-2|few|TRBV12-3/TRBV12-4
TGTGCCAGCAATTTTGGACAGGGGGTAATCACCGGGGAGCTGTTTTTT
CASNFGQGVITGELFF
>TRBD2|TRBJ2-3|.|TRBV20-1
TGCAGTGCTAGAGGGTCGCCGGGGGGGCCCCGGGATACGCAGTATTTT
CSARGSPGGPRDTQYF
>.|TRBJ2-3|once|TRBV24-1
TGTGCCACCAGTGACCCCGCAAGGGAAGCCACAGATACGCAGTATTTT
CATSDPAREATDTQYF
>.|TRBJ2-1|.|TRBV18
TGTGCCAGCTCAACCCCAAACTTACGCCAGGGAAGAGAGCAGTTCTTC
CASSTPNLRQGREQFF
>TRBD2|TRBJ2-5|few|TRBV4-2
TGTGCCAGCAGCCGACAGGCAACTAGCGGGGTGTGGACCCAGTACTTC
CASSRQATSGVWTQYF
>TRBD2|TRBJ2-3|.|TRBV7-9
TGTGCCAGCAGCTTAGCTAGCGGGGGAACGGATACGCAGTATTTT
CASSLASGGTDTQYF
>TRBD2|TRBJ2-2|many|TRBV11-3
TGTGCCAGCAGCTGGACTAGCGGGGGCACCGGGGAGCTGTTTTTT
CASSWTSGGTGELFF
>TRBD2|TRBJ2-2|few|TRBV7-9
TGTGCCAGCAGCTTAGCGGGATTAGCGGGGGCAAAGAACACCGGGGAGCTGTTTTTT
CASSLAGLAGAKNTGELFF
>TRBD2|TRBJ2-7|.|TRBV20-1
TGCAGTGCCACCTTAGCGGGGGGGCTCTACGAGCAGTACTTC
CSATLAGGLYEQYF
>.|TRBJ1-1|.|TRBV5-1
TGCGCCAGCAGCTGGTTTGTTGGGAAGAACACTGAAGCTTTCTTT
CASSWFVGKNTEAFF
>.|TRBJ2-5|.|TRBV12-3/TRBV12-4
TGTGCCAGCAGTTTAGGGGCGGGGTCAGAGACCCAGTACTTC
CASSLGAGSETQYF
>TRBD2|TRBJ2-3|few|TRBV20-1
TGCAGTGCTAGAGGGTTAGCGGGGGGCCGCACAGATACGCAGTATTTT
CSARGLAGGRTDTQYF
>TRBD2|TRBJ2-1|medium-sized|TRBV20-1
TGCAGTGCTAGAGATCGCGGCGGGGGGGGCTCCTACAATGAGCAGTTCTTC
CSARDRGGGGSYNEQFF
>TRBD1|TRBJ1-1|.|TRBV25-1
TGTGCCAACGAATCAGGAACCGGGACAGGGGGCACTGAAGCTTTCTTT
CANESGTGTGGTEAFF
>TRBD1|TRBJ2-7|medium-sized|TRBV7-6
TGTGCCAGCAGCTTAATCGGACAGGGGAGGGTCTACGAGCAGTACTTC
CASSLIGQGRVYEQYF
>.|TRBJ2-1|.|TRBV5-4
TGTGCCAGCAGCTTGGGACCGAACAATGAGCAGTTCTTC
CASSLGPNNEQFF
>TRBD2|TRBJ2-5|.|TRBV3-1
TGTGCCAGCAGCCCAGGACTAGCGGGGAGTGCGGAGACCCAGTACTTC
CASSPGLAGSAETQYF
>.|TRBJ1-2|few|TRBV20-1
TGCAGTGCTAGGGACAGCTGGGGCTATGGCTACACCTTC
CSARDSWGYGYTF
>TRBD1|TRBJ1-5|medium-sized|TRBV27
TGTGCCAGCAGTTCGACAGGGACAGGACAGCCCCAGCATTTT
CASSSTGTGQPQHF
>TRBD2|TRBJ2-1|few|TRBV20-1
TGCAGTGCTAGGGGACTAGGGGATTTTAATGAGCAGTTCTTC
CSARGLGDFNEQFF
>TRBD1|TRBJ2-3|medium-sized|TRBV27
TGTGCCAGTCGTAAATCCGGGACAGGGGTCTATCGGTTT
CASRKSGTGVYRF